Below, 32 T cell receptor beta chains from the same sample are listed, as sequenced in a study of response to subunit inactivated influenza vaccine. TCRdb passed the RT-PCR reads through MiXCR, listing each CDR3 protein once. This table holds 600,000 to 850,000 distinct CDR3 sequences, less than 15% found once. This sample comprised PBMCs from blood, obtained 14 to 15 days before vaccination. All receptors come from a man aged 50 or older who received an inactivated influenza vaccine.

The chain has TRBV15 and TRBJ1-3; D is ambiguous. Trimming cost V 1 base and J 0 bases, with 13 bases left between them. CDR3 length: 17 residues. Germline V gene lookup returns CDR1 LNHNV and CDR2 YYDKDF (reference sequence). The CDR3 DNA reads as TGTGCCACCAGCAGAGGAGCAGGCGTTAACTCTGGAAACACCATATATTTT. Its translation: CATSRGAGVNSGNTIYF.

The chain recombines TRBV12-3 or TRBV12-4 with TRBJ2-1, with D possibly TRBD2 on 5 matching bases. V lost 0 bases to trimming and J lost 6 bases, with 15 bases between them. The length of the CDR3 is 16 residues. This chain's CDR3 is CASSLARSGIVNEQFF. In DNA, the CDR3 is TGTGCCAGCAGTTTAGCACGAAGCGGAATAGTCAATGAGCAGTTCTTC.

In its sample, this clonotype was seen a few times. This chain's CDR3 is CASSDRGLVQETQYF. The CDR3 nucleotides are TGTGCCAGCAGTGACCGGGGGTTAGTGCAAGAGACCCAGTACTTC. The chain recombines TRBV2 with TRBJ2-5, with D possibly TRBD2 on 6 matching bases. Trimming stripped 3 bases from V and 2 bases from J, with 13 bases between. The CDR3 runs to 15 residues. CDR1 SNHLY and CDR2 FYNNEI come from the germline V gene.

The V and J genes are TRBV20-1 and TRBJ1-2, with a possible D match to TRBD1 (6 bases). The CDR3 runs to 14 residues. With 6 bases removed from V and 3 bases from J, the gap between germline ends came to 17 bases. CDR1 and CDR2 from the germline V gene are DFQATT and SNEGSKA (reference sequence). This chain's CDR3 is CSAPLQGLDYGYTF. The CDR3 coding sequence is TGCAGTGCCCCGCTACAGGGACTAGACTATGGCTACACCTTC.

Of note for this clonotype: This may be a read error: a much more frequent sequence differs by one nucleotide. The chain recombines TRBV5-1 with TRBJ2-2; D is uncertain. This CDR3 has 14 residues. Germline-derived CDR1 and CDR2 are SGHRS and YFSETQ. The V gene lost 3 bases and the J gene lost 2 bases, with 8 bases spanning the gap. The CDR3 DNA sequence: TGCGCCAGCAGCTCGGATCACAACACCGGGGAGCTGTTTTTT. This gives the protein CASSSDHNTGELFF.

This clonotype showed up just a few times. This chain uses TRBV18 with TRBJ2-1; 9 nucleotides match TRBD1. The CDR3 length is 16 residues. CDR1 is KGHSH, CDR2 LQKENI, per germline. Trimming took 5 bases from V and 6 from J; bases not matched to a gene: 11. CDR3 sequence (DNA): TGTGCCAGCTCAGAAATCGGGACAGGGACCGGCAATGAGCAGTTCTTC. Encoded protein: CASSEIGTGTGNEQFF.

The chain recombines TRBV6-5 with TRBJ2-5; 10 nucleotides agree with TRBD1. The V gene's germline CDR1 is MNHEY and CDR2 SVGAGI. V gave up 2 bases and J gave up 5 bases; unmatched junction bases: 14. This CDR3 spans 18 amino acids. The CDR3 region has the DNA TGTGCCAGCAGTTACCCAGCCACCCCGACAGGGGGCAGGGAGACCCAGTACTTC. Its translation: CASSYPATPTGGRETQYF.

For this clonotype: One end of the junction fails to match germline, which may point to a read error. The V call is TRBV29-1, the J call TRBJ1-1; perhaps TRBD1 as D (5 bases). Germline values: CDR1 SQVTM, CDR2 ANQGSEA. The CDR3 is 12 residues long. CDR3 nucleotide sequence: TGCAGCGTCCGAAAGGGGAACGCTGAAGCTTTCTTT. Its translation: CSVRKGNAEAFF.

This clonotype was seen a few times. The chain is built from TRBV12-3 or TRBV12-4 and TRBJ2-3; no clear D. Trimming took 4 bases from V and 0 from J, leaving 11 bases between them. The CDR3 length is 15 residues. CDR3 region: CASSWWLGSTDTQYF. In DNA form, the CDR3 reads TGTGCCAGCAGTTGGTGGCTTGGCAGCACAGATACGCAGTATTTT.

This clonotype turned up a few times. The chain uses TRBV5-6 and TRBJ2-5, with D unclear. There are 13 residues in the CDR3. Germline V gene lookup returns CDR1 SGHDT and CDR2 YYEEEE. V dropped 4 bases and J dropped 5 bases, with 12 bases sitting between them. The CDR3: CASSLNIVETQYF. Written as DNA, the CDR3 is TGTGCCAGCAGCCTCAATATTGTGGAGACCCAGTACTTC.

This clonotype appeared many times. The V and J genes are TRBV24-1 and TRBJ1-5; TRBD1 might be the D (5 bases). Trimming left V 4 bases short and J 9 bases short, with 15 bases between. CDR1 and CDR2 from the germline V gene are KGHDR and SFDVKD. CDR3 length: 14 residues. CDR3: CATSERGVWGPQHF. In DNA form, the CDR3 reads TGTGCCACCAGTGAGAGAGGGGTTTGGGGGCCCCAGCATTTT.

The V call is TRBV20-1, the J call TRBJ1-5; 7 positions agree with TRBD1. V dropped 4 bases and J dropped 5; count of bases not matched to a gene: 5. This CDR3 is 13 amino acids long. The germline gives CDR1 DFQATT, CDR2 SNEGSKA (reference sequence). The CDR3 here is CSAIQGGDQPQHF. The CDR3 nucleotides read TGCAGTGCTATTCAGGGGGGGGATCAGCCCCAGCATTTT.

This clonotype came up many times. The V call is TRBV7-9, the J call TRBJ1-6; D is ambiguous. Germline lookup yields CDR1 SEHNR and CDR2 FQNEAQ (reference sequence). Trimming stripped 2 bases from V and 15 bases from J, with 11 bases between. There are 12 residues in the CDR3. This CDR3 reads CASSLTDENLHF. The DNA for the CDR3 is TGTGCCAGCAGCTTAACGGACGAAAACCTCCACTTT. The whole variable domain, filled in from reference TRBV7-9 and TRBJ1-6, reads DTGVSQNPRHKITKRGQNVTFRCDPISEHNRLYWYRQTLGQGPEFLTYFQNEAQLEKSRLLSDRFSAERPKGSFSTLEIQRTEQGDSAMYLCASSLTDENLHFGNGTRLTVT.

This clonotype was recorded a few times. The chain is built from TRBV7-9 and TRBJ2-7, with 11 bases identical to TRBD1. Germline CDR1 SEHNR, CDR2 FQNEAQ (reference sequence). The V and J ends lost 4 bases and 6 bases, in that order; junction bases with no gene match: 5. This CDR3 comprises 14 residues. This CDR3 is CASSSWDRGSEQYF. The CDR3 bases are TGTGCCAGCAGCTCCTGGGACAGGGGGTCCGAGCAGTACTTC.

This clonotype was detected a few times. The V gene is TRBV20-1, the J gene TRBJ2-7, with 7 bases matching TRBD1. V gave up 3 bases and J gave up 5 bases; unmatched junction bases: 7. The CDR3 is 13 residues long. Germline V gene sequence: CDR1 DFQATT, CDR2 SNEGSKA (reference sequence). The CDR3 bases are TGCAGTGCTAGGAGGGGGCTCAGAGACGAGCAGTACTTC. It translates to CSARRGLRDEQYF.

The chain is built from TRBV6-5 and TRBJ2-7; a weak D match, TRBD1 (6 bases). CDR1 MNHEY and CDR2 SVGAGI come from the germline V gene. The CDR3 spans 14 residues. Trimming cost V 0 bases and J 5 bases, with 11 bases left between them. DNA for the CDR3: TGTGCCAGCAGTTACTCTACAGGGATCGACGAGCAGTACTTC. Its protein is CASSYSTGIDEQYF.

CDR3 region: CSVETGGNEQYF. The DNA for the CDR3 is TGCAGCGTGGAGACAGGGGGCAACGAGCAGTACTTC. The V gene is TRBV29-1, the J gene TRBJ2-7; TRBD1 matches at 10 bases. V trimming: 6 bases; J trimming: 5 bases; junction bases outside the gene matches: 4. Germline V gene lookup returns CDR1 SQVTM and CDR2 ANQGSEA. The CDR3 sequence is 12 residues long.

This clonotype was seen a few times. The V call is TRBV7-2, the J call TRBJ1-4; no clear D. CDR1 is SGHTA and CDR2 is FQGNSA in the germline V gene. This CDR3 has 16 residues. V lost 2 bases and J lost 0, with 10 bases in between. The CDR3 sequence: CASSLYAVTTNEKLFF. CDR3 coding DNA: TGTGCCAGCAGCTTATACGCGGTGACAACTAATGAAAAACTGTTTTTT. Supplemented by reference TRBV7-2 and TRBJ1-4, the full variable domain reads GAGVSQSPSNKVTEKGKDVELRCDPISGHTALYWYRQSLGQGLEFLIYFQGNSAPDKSGLPSDRFSAERTGGSVSTLTIQRTQQEDSAVYLCASSLYAVTTNEKLFFGSGTQLSVL.

This clonotype was observed at least ten times. J is TRBJ1-5 and V is TRBV20-1; D not certain. The ends were cut back, 0 bases at V and 6 bases at J, with 6 bases in the middle. This CDR3 is 12 amino acids long. Germline V gene data show CDR1 as DFQATT and CDR2 as SNEGSKA (reference sequence). CDR3 coding DNA: TGCAGTGCTAGAGATGACATTCAGCCCCAGCATTTT. Translation gives CSARDDIQPQHF.

The chain is built from TRBV7-2 and TRBJ1-1, with D unresolved. From germline, CDR1 is SGHTA and CDR2 FQGNSA. V shed 3 bases and J shed 3 bases, with 8 bases lying between them. The length of the CDR3 is 13 residues. CDR3: CASSLGWYTEAFF. In DNA form, the CDR3 reads TGTGCCAGCAGCTTGGGGTGGTACACTGAAGCTTTCTTT.

The sample holds many counts of this clonotype. An end of the junction differs from the germline gene, which may be a read error. V usage is TRBV7-9 and J usage is TRBJ2-1; weak D call: TRBD2 (5 bases). Germline lookup yields CDR1 SEHNR and CDR2 FQNEAQ (reference sequence). The CDR3 has 13 amino acids. CDR3 DNA sequence: TGTGCCAGCAGCTTAGAGGTGGACCGACGGGGAAACTTC. It specifies CASSLEVDRRGNF.

V usage is TRBV15 and J usage is TRBJ2-3, with 9 positions matching TRBD1. J was trimmed by 2 bases and V by 6 bases; bases with no gene match: 18. This CDR3 has 19 amino acids. Per the germline V gene, CDR1 is LNHNV and CDR2 is YYDKDF (reference sequence). CDR3 in amino acids: CATSTRDRVTGTSTDTQYF. The DNA for the CDR3 is TGTGCCACCAGTACCCGGGACAGGGTTACGGGGACCTCCACAGATACGCAGTATTTT.

This chain uses TRBV4-3 with TRBJ1-4, with D possibly TRBD1 on 5 matching bases. Germline loops: CDR1 LGHNA, CDR2 YSLEER. The CDR3 sequence is 13 residues long. The ends were cut back, 4 bases at V and 7 bases at J, with 10 bases in the middle. CDR3 nucleotide sequence: TGCGCCAGCAGCCTCCGCCAGGGTGAAAAACTGTTTTTT. Translated: CASSLRQGEKLFF.

This clonotype was found a few times. The J gene is TRBJ2-3, the V gene TRBV27, with D hard to call. The germline V and J ends were trimmed by 5 bases and 2 bases, with 5 bases remaining between them. CDR1 MNHEY and CDR2 SMNVEV come from the germline V gene (reference sequence). The CDR3 is 12 residues long. This CDR3 is CASSTPTDTQYF. Written as DNA, the CDR3 is TGTGCCAGCAGTACCCCCACAGATACGCAGTATTTT.

This clonotype was seen more than once but under ten times. The chain links TRBV5-1 to TRBJ1-2; unclear D gene. The V gene's germline CDR1 is SGHRS and CDR2 YFSETQ. The CDR3 extends over 13 amino acids. Trimming pared 0 bases from V and 7 bases from J, leaving 10 bases between. CDR3 nucleotide sequence: TGCGCCAGCAGCTTGGCTAGCAGGTCTGGCTACACCTTC. Protein: CASSLASRSGYTF.

This clonotype was seen at least ten times. The chain combines TRBV12-3 or TRBV12-4 with TRBJ1-5; D not resolved. V was clipped by 7 bases and J by 0 bases, with 10 bases between them. This CDR3 has 14 amino acids. As DNA, the CDR3 is TGTGCCAGCACCGGAGGAGATAGCAATCAGCCCCAGCATTTT. It encodes CASTGGDSNQPQHF.

The chain joins TRBV7-9 to TRBJ1-1; D call uncertain. Trimming removed 6 bases at V and 11 bases at J, with 13 bases between. Germline-derived CDR1 and CDR2 are SEHNR and FQNEAQ (reference sequence). The CDR3 has 11 amino acids. The chain's CDR3 is CASRPGSMAFF. The CDR3 nucleotides are TGTGCCAGCAGACCGGGCTCTATGGCTTTCTTT.

This clonotype was counted once. The chain joins TRBV25-1 to TRBJ2-1; TRBD2 aligns across 7 bases. Germline V gene sequence: CDR1 MGHDK, CDR2 SYGVNS. V shed 5 bases and J 7 bases; nucleotides not matched to a gene: 8. The CDR3 runs to 14 residues. The CDR3 is CASSLGGSSNEQFF. The CDR3 DNA is TGTGCCAGCAGTTTGGGCGGGAGTAGTAATGAGCAGTTCTTC.

In its sample, this clonotype was seen a few times. The chain uses TRBV28 and TRBJ1-6; D remains ambiguous. Trimming removed 7 bases at V and 2 bases at J, with 18 bases between. The CDR3 contains 17 residues. The germline gives CDR1 MDHEN, CDR2 SYDVKM. The CDR3 DNA is TGTGCCAGCATTCCTTTACGCAGAAATCCCTATAATTCACCCCTCCACTTT. It is translated as CASIPLRRNPYNSPLHF.

This clonotype was recorded a few times. The chain couples TRBV3-1 to TRBJ2-7; D unclear. Germline V gene sequence: CDR1 LGHDT, CDR2 YNNKEL (reference sequence). Trimming took 0 bases from V and 3 from J, leaving 6 bases between them. The CDR3 consists of 13 residues. The CDR3 DNA reads TGTGCCAGCAGCCAAGACTTCTTCTACGAGCAGTACTTC. Translation: CASSQDFFYEQYF.

V gene TRBV7-2 combines with J gene TRBJ1-5; TRBD1 is a possible D gene (6 bases). V lost 4 bases and J lost 3, with 13 bases in between. The CDR3 extends over 15 amino acids. CDR1 and CDR2 (germline): SGHTA, FQGNSA. The CDR3, as DNA: TGTGCCAGCAGCTCGCAGGGGTTTGCCAATCAGCCCCAGCATTTT. It translates to CASSSQGFANQPQHF.

This clonotype was recorded many times. V usage is TRBV7-9 and J usage is TRBJ2-1; 11 bases are shared with TRBD2. This CDR3 contains 15 residues. Trimming took 2 bases from V and 9 from J; bases not matched to a gene: 6. Germline loops: CDR1 SEHNR, CDR2 FQNEAQ (reference sequence). The DNA of the CDR3 is TGTGCCAGCAGCTTAATAGCGGGGGGGCTGGGTGAGCAGTTCTTC. Protein product: CASSLIAGGLGEQFF.